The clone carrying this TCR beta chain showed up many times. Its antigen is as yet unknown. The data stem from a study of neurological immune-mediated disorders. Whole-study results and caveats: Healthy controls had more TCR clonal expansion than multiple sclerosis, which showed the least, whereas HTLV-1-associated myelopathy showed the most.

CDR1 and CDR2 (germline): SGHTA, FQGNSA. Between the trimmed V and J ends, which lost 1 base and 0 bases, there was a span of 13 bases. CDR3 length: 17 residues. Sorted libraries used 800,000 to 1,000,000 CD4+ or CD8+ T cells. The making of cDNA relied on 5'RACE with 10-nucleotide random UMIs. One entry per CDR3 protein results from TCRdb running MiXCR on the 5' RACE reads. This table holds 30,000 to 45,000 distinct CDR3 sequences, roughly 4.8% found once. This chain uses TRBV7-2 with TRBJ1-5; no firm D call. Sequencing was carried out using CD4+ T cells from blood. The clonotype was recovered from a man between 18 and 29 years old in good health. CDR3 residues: CASSLVAGAYSNQPQHF. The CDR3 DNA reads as TGTGCCAGCAGCTTAGTGGCCGGAGCTTATAGCAATCAGCCCCAGCATTTT.